This T cell receptor beta chain originates from a study of cytomegalovirus exposure and HLA in healthy donors. It was with 60 Vbeta and 13 Jbeta primers that the PCR ran. Produced via immunoSEQ multiplex PCR; TCRdb's table is partial and in-frame only. The sample carries 78,000 or so clones, approximately 65% recorded once. This CDR3 has 10 residues. The V gene lost 2 bases and the J gene lost 9 bases, with 7 bases spanning the gap. Germline values: CDR1 GTSNPN, CDR2 SVGIG (reference sequence). The genes are TRBV30 and TRBJ1-1, with D unresolved. Specimen: PBMCs. The origin of this receptor is a male donor in good health and CMV-seropositive. The CDR3 DNA reads as TGTGCCTGGAGTAGGGAGAAAGCTTTCTTT. It is translated as CAWSREKAFF.